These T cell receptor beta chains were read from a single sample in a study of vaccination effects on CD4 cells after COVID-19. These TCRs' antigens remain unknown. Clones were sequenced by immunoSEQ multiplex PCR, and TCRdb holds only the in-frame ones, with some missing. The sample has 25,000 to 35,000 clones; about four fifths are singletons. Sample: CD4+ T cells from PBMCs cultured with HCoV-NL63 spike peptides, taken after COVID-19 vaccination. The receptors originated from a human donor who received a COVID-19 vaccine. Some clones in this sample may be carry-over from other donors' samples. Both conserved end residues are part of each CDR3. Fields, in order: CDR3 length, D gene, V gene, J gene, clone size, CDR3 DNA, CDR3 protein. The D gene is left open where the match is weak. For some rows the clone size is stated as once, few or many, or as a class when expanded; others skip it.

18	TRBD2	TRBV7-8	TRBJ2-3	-	TGTGCCAGCAGCCCAGTCCCGCGGGGGGCCTATCTCACAGATACGCAGTATTTT	CASSPVPRGAYLTDTQYF
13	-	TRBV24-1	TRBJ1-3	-	TGTGCCACCAGTGATTCCCTAGGAAACACCATATATTTT	CATSDSLGNTIYF
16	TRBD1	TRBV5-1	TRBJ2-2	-	TGCGCCAGCACTTCACGCAGGGGGCCGGCCACCGGGGAGCTGTTTTTT	CASTSRRGPATGELFF
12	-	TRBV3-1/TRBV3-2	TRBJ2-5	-	TGTGCCAGCAGCCATCGACCCGAGACCCAGTACTTC	CASSHRPETQYF
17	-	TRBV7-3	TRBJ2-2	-	TGTGCCAGCAGCCCCAGGGGTTGGACCACGAACACCGGGGAGCTGTTTTTT	CASSPRGWTTNTGELFF
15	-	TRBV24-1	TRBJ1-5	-	TGTGCCACCAGTGATAGAGGGGGAATGAATCAGCCCCAGCATTTT	CATSDRGGMNQPQHF
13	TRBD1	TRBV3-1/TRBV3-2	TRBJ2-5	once	TGTGCCAGCAGCCGTAACAGGGGTGAGACCCAGTACTTC	CASSRNRGETQYF
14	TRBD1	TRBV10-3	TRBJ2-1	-	TGTGCCATCTCGACAGGGCTGTCCTACAATGAGCAGTTCTTC	CAISTGLSYNEQFF
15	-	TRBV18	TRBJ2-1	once	TGTGCCAGCTCACCGAGCGACAGGGGCGGGGGTGAGCAGTTCTTC	CASSPSDRGGGEQFF
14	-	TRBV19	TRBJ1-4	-	TGTGCCAGTAGACGGCAGCCAACTAATGAAAAACTGTTTTTT	CASRRQPTNEKLFF
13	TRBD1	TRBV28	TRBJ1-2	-	TGTGCCAGCAGTCGCGACAGGGTGGGCGGCTACACCTTC	CASSRDRVGGYTF
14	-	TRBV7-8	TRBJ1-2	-	TGTGCCAGCAGCTTAGTTGACAGAAGCTATGGCTACACCTTC	CASSLVDRSYGYTF
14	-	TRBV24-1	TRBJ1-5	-	TGTGCCACCAGTGATGCCACAGGGAATCAGCCCCAGCATTTT	CATSDATGNQPQHF
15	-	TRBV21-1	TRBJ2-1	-	TGTGCCAGCAGCCCTGAACAAGCCCGGGGACAAAGCCCGTTCTTC	CASSPEQARGQSPFF
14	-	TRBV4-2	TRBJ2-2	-	TGTGCCAGCAAGCGCCCTGGGGACACCGGGGAGCTGTTTTTT	CASKRPGDTGELFF
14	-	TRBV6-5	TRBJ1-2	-	TGTGCCAGCAGTTACTTAGGTGGGGGATATGGCTACACCTTC	CASSYLGGGYGYTF
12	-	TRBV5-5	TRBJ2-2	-	TGTGCCAGCAGCTTCCGTACCGGGGAGCTGTTTTTT	CASSFRTGELFF
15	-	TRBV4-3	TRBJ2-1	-	TGCGCCAGCAGCCAAGATCGTGTAGCCGCGGATGAGCAGTTCTTC	CASSQDRVAADEQFF
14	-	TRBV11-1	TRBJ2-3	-	TGTGCCAGCAGCTTAAGGCCTAGCACAGATACGCAGTATTTT	CASSLRPSTDTQYF
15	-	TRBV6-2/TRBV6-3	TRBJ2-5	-	TGTGCCAGCAGTTTCTATGGGGGCGCGAAACAGACCCAGTACTTC	CASSFYGGAKQTQYF
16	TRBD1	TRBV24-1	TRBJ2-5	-	TGTGCCACCAGTGATCTTGGGGGGACAGGGGTTGAGACCCAGTACTTC	CATSDLGGTGVETQYF
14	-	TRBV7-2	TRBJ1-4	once	TGTGCCAGCAGCTTAACAGGGTCAAGTGAAAAACTGTTTTTT	CASSLTGSSEKLFF
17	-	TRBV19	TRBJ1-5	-	TGTGCCAGTAGTACCCAGCGCGGAGACTATAGCAATCAGCCCCAGCATTTT	CASSTQRGDYSNQPQHF
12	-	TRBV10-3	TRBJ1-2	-	TGTGCCAACCGGGACGCTAACTATGGCTACACCTTC	CANRDANYGYTF
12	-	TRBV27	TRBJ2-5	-	TGTGCCAGCAGTACTCAGGGGGAGACCCAGTACTTC	CASSTQGETQYF
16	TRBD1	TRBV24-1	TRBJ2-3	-	TGTGCCACCAGTGATTATCAGCAGGGGGCAGGGAATACGCAGTATTTT	CATSDYQQGAGNTQYF
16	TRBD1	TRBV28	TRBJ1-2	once	TGTGCCAGCAGCTTCTTCTGGACAGGGAGGAACTATGGCTACACCTTC	CASSFFWTGRNYGYTF
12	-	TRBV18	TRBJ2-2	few	TGTGCCAGCTCAGGTAGCGTCGGGGAGCTGTTTTTT	CASSGSVGELFF
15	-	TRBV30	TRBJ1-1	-	TGTGCCTGGGGTGCCAGGGGATTTGGAAACACTGAAGCTTTCTTT	CAWGARGFGNTEAFF
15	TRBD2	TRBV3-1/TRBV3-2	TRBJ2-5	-	TGTGCCAGCAGCCGAAATCTAGCGGACGGGGAGACCCAGTACTTC	CASSRNLADGETQYF
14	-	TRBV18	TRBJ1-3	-	TGTGCCAGCTCACCTGCCAGGGTGAGGGACACCATATATTTT	CASSPARVRDTIYF
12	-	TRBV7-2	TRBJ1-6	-	TGTGCCAGCAGCCTGAACAATTCACCCCTCCACTTT	CASSLNNSPLHF
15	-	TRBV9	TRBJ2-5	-	TGTGCCAGCAGCGTAGCTCTGACAGGTCAAGAGACCCAGTACTTC	CASSVALTGQETQYF
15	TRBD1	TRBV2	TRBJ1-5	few	TGTGCCAGCAGTCCCGGGACAGGGGTTGGTCAGCCCCAGCATTTT	CASSPGTGVGQPQHF
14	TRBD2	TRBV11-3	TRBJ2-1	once	TGTGCCAGCAGCTTGGGACTAGCGGACAATGAGCAGTTCTTC	CASSLGLADNEQFF
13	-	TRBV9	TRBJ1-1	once	TGTGCCAGCAGCGCCACGATGAACACTGAAGCTTTCTTT	CASSATMNTEAFF
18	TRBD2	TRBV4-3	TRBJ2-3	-	TGCGCCAGCAGCCAAGAGCCCCCCGGGGGGGCCGTTTCAGATACGCAGTATTTT	CASSQEPPGGAVSDTQYF
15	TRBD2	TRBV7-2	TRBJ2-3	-	TGTGCCAGCAGCTTAGGACTAGCAGGCACAGATACGCAGTATTTT	CASSLGLAGTDTQYF
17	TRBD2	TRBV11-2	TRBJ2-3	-	TGTGCCAGCAGCTTACGAAGGACTAGCGGGGTCACAGATACGCAGTATTTT	CASSLRRTSGVTDTQYF
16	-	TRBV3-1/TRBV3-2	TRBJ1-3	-	TGTGCCAGCAGCCAGAGGGCCGTTCTGAGAGGAAACACCATATATTTT	CASSQRAVLRGNTIYF
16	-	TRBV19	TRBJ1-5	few	TGTGCCAGTAAAACCGACACCACCTATAGCAATCAGCCCCAGCATTTT	CASKTDTTYSNQPQHF
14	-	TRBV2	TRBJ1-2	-	TGTGCCAGCAGCGCCACACCGTTTCCCTATGGCTACACCTTC	CASSATPFPYGYTF
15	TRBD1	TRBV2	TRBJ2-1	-	TGTGCCAGCAGTCGACCGGACAGGGGGTACAATGAGCAGTTCTTC	CASSRPDRGYNEQFF
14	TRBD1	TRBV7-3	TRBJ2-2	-	TGTGCCAGCAGCTCCGGACAGGGACCCGGGGAGCTGTTTTTT	CASSSGQGPGELFF
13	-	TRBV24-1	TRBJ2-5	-	TGTGCCACCAGTGATTTACGCGCGTCGTCCCAGTACTTC	CATSDLRASSQYF
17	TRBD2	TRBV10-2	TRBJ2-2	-	TGCGCCAGCAGCGAGACGGGACTAGCCTCGAACACCGGGGAGCTGTTTTTT	CASSETGLASNTGELFF
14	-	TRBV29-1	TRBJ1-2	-	TGCAGCGTTATAGAGGGGCAGGTGGTAGGTGGCTACACCTTC	CSVIEGQVVGGYTF
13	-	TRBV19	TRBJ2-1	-	TGTGCCAGTAGTATAGCCAGGTCCGATGAGCAGTTCTTC	CASSIARSDEQFF
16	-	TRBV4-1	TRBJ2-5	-	TGCGCCAGCAGCCCTGGACAGCAAAGCCTCCAAGAGACCCAGTACTTC	CASSPGQQSLQETQYF
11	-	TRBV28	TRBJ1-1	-	TGTGCCAGCAGGCTCTCCACTGAAGCTTTCTTT	CASRLSTEAFF
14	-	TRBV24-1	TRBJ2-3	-	TGTGCCACCAACTCTGACAGGAGCACAGATACGCAGTATTTT	CATNSDRSTDTQYF